This T cell receptor (beta chain) came from a study of cytomegalovirus exposure and HLA in healthy donors. Whole-study results and caveats: Common viral pathogens were later found to be apparently linked to several of the most significant clusters.

In regard to this clone: The target antigen is unknown.

The ends lost 4 bases at V and 5 bases at J; junction bases unmatched: 10. Germline V gene sequence: CDR1 MNHEY, CDR2 SMNVEV (reference sequence). The CDR3 is 15 amino acids. 60 Vbeta and 13 Jbeta primers were used in PCR. Repertoires were generated with immunoSEQ multiplex PCR, while TCRdb's copy carries only in-frame clones and drops some. In the table there are about 180,000 clones, about three quarters of which are singletons. Sequencing was done on a sample of PBMCs. The chain links TRBV27 to TRBJ1-2, with TRBD1 matching over 7 bases. The receptor comes from a woman aged 60-75 years in good health and CMV-seropositive. CDR3 sequence (DNA): TGTGCCAGCAGTTCCCTTCCGACAGGGCCGTATGGCTACACCTTC. Its translation: CASSSLPTGPYGYTF.